This T cell receptor (beta chain) was documented in a study of shared clonotypes between healthy human individuals. Sorted-subset replicate PCRs used 150 to 200 ng of genomic DNA. This amount corresponded to 30,000 to 35,000 T cell genomes. The method was immunoSEQ multiplex PCR; TCRdb's version includes in-frame clones alone and lacks a portion of them. The table includes about 960,000 clones, more than 75% detected once. Germline V lookup: CDR1 LNHDA, CDR2 SQIVND (reference sequence). J lost 4 bases, V lost 8 bases, and 13 bases had no gene match. The CDR3 runs 15 residues. The sample consisted of memory CD4+ T cells sorted from blood. Documented subset: CD45RA-negative fraction. The rearrangement links TRBV19 to TRBJ1-2, with 7 bases fitting TRBD1. This TCR was sampled from a man aged 18 to 29 in good health. The CDR3 DNA sequence: TGTGCCAGTCACGGCATAGGGGGCGAAGCCTATGGCTACACCTTC. As protein: CASHGIGGEAYGYTF.